The present TCR beta chain was sequenced within a study of blood T cell repertoires in COVID-19. The length of the CDR3 is 13 residues. Trimming pared 1 base from V and 4 bases from J, leaving 7 bases between. Germline CDR1 reads SGDLS; CDR2 reads YYNGEE. TCRdb's table, derived via immunoSEQ multiplex PCR, lists solely in-frame clones and lacks some. Among over 65,000 clones listed, approximately 82% were seen once. Sequencing input: peripheral blood. The TCR was taken from an elderly man with active COVID-19. The J gene is TRBJ2-3, the V gene TRBV9; D remains ambiguous. CDR3 sequence: CASSVSMSDTQYF. CDR3 DNA: TGTGCCAGCAGCGTATCTATGTCAGATACGCAGTATTTT.